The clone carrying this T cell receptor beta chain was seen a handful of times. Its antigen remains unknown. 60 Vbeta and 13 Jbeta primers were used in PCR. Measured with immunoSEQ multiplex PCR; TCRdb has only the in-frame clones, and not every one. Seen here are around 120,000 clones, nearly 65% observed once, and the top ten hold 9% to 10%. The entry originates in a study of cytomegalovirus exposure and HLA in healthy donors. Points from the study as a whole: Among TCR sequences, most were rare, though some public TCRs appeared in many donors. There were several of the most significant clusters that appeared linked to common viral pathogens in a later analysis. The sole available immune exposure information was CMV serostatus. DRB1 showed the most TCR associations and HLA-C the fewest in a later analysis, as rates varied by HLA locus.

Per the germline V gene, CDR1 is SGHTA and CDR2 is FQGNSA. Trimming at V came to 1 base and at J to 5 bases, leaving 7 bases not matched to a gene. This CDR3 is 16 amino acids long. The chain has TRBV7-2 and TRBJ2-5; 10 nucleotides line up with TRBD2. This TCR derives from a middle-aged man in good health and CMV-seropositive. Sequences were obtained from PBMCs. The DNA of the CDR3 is TGTGCCAGCAGCTTAGTGAGGCTAGCGGGGGTCGAGACCCAGTACTTC. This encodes CASSLVRLAGVETQYF.